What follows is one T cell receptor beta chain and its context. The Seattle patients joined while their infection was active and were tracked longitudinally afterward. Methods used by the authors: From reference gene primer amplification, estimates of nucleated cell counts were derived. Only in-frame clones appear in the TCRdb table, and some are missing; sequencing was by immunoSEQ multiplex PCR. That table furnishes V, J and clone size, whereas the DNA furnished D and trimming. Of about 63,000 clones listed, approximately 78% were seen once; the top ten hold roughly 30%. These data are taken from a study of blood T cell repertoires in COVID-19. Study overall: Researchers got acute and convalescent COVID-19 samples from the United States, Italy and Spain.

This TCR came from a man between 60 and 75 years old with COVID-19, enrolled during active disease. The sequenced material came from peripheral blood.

The CDR3 nucleotides are TGTGCCAGCAGGTCAGGGGAAAACACTGAAGCTTTCTTT. Residues: CASRSGENTEAFF. V and J are TRBV5-6 and TRBJ1-1; D is possibly TRBD1 (6 bases). Deletions cut 5 bases from V and 2 bases from J, with 10 bases between. The germline CDR1 and CDR2 sequences are SGHDT and YYEEEE. The CDR3 totals 13 residues.